This is a list of T cell receptor beta chains from one sample in a study of cytomegalovirus exposure and HLA in healthy donors. TCRdb's table, derived via immunoSEQ multiplex PCR, lists solely in-frame clones and lacks some. The repertoire holds about 170,000 clones, roughly 80% seen once, with roughly 0.75% in the top ten. Material: PBMCs. The receptors were gathered from a woman aged 18-29 years in good health and CMV-seronegative. The CDR3 runs from the conserved cysteine through the conserved F or W. Each record gives: V gene, clone size, J gene, D gene, CDR3 protein, CDR3 DNA. D genes are given only for firm matches. The size entry is marked missing in some rows and otherwise reads once, few, many or a size class.

v_gene: TRBV10-3
abundance: .
j_gene: TRBJ2-1
d_gene: .
CDR3aa: CAICAGSYNEQFF
CDR3nt: TGTGCCATCTGTGCAGGGTCGTACAATGAGCAGTTCTTC

v_gene: TRBV6-4
abundance: .
j_gene: TRBJ2-3
d_gene: TRBD2
CDR3aa: CASSASGRSTDTQYF
CDR3nt: TGTGCCAGCAGTGCAAGCGGGAGGAGCACAGATACGCAGTATTTT

v_gene: TRBV10-3
abundance: once
j_gene: TRBJ2-1
d_gene: TRBD2
CDR3aa: CAINNEAGGFSYNEQFF
CDR3nt: TGTGCCATCAATAACGAAGCGGGAGGTTTCTCCTACAATGAGCAGTTCTTC

v_gene: TRBV7-2
abundance: few
j_gene: TRBJ2-1
d_gene: TRBD2
CDR3aa: CASSSGLASHNEQFF
CDR3nt: TGTGCCAGCAGCTCCGGACTAGCGTCACACAATGAGCAGTTCTTC

v_gene: TRBV2
abundance: .
j_gene: TRBJ2-7
d_gene: .
CDR3aa: CASSPLQVRAYEQYF
CDR3nt: TGTGCCAGCAGTCCTCTCCAGGTACGCGCCTACGAGCAGTACTTC

v_gene: TRBV9
abundance: .
j_gene: TRBJ2-1
d_gene: .
CDR3aa: CASSVVGVGNEQFF
CDR3nt: TGTGCCAGCAGCGTAGTGGGAGTTGGCAATGAGCAGTTCTTC

v_gene: TRBV6-1
abundance: few
j_gene: TRBJ1-5
d_gene: .
CDR3aa: CASSDIGDSEPQHF
CDR3nt: TGTGCCAGCAGTGACATCGGAGACTCTGAGCCCCAGCATTTT

v_gene: TRBV28
abundance: .
j_gene: TRBJ1-4
d_gene: TRBD1
CDR3aa: CASSQGQGITSTTNEKLFF
CDR3nt: TGTGCCAGCAGTCAGGGACAGGGGATCACATCAACCACTAATGAAAAACTGTTTTTT

v_gene: TRBV27
abundance: .
j_gene: TRBJ2-1
d_gene: TRBD2
CDR3aa: CAIRVAREECPNEQFF
CDR3nt: TGTGCCATTAGAGTCGCGCGGGAGGAATGTCCCAATGAGCAGTTCTTC

v_gene: TRBV6-1
abundance: .
j_gene: TRBJ2-1
d_gene: TRBD1
CDR3aa: CASSEALDRGQFF
CDR3nt: TGTGCCAGCAGTGAAGCACTAGACAGGGGGCAGTTCTTC

v_gene: TRBV7-9
abundance: once
j_gene: TRBJ2-3
d_gene: .
CDR3aa: CASSLGGISTDTQYF
CDR3nt: TGTGCCAGCAGCTTAGGCGGAATCAGCACAGATACGCAGTATTTT

v_gene: TRBV5-6
abundance: .
j_gene: TRBJ1-1
d_gene: TRBD1
CDR3aa: CASSLAPGTGPTEAFF
CDR3nt: TGTGCCAGCAGCTTGGCCCCCGGGACAGGGCCCACTGAAGCTTTCTTT

v_gene: TRBV14
abundance: .
j_gene: TRBJ2-7
d_gene: .
CDR3aa: CASSQGTVYEQYF
CDR3nt: TGTGCCAGCAGCCAAGGGACTGTCTACGAGCAGTACTTC

v_gene: TRBV28
abundance: .
j_gene: TRBJ1-5
d_gene: TRBD1
CDR3aa: CASQGVQVPSNQPQHF
CDR3nt: TGTGCCAGTCAGGGGGTACAGGTTCCGAGCAATCAGCCCCAGCATTTT

v_gene: TRBV4-3
abundance: .
j_gene: TRBJ2-7
d_gene: .
CDR3aa: CASSQGATYEQYF
CDR3nt: TGCGCCAGCAGCCAGGGGGCAACCTACGAGCAGTACTTC

v_gene: TRBV29-1
abundance: .
j_gene: TRBJ2-2
d_gene: .
CDR3aa: CSVEPGTGNTGELFF
CDR3nt: TGCAGCGTTGAACCAGGTACCGGGAACACCGGGGAGCTGTTTTTT

v_gene: TRBV18
abundance: once
j_gene: TRBJ2-1
d_gene: TRBD1
CDR3aa: CASAPGQGAANEQFF
CDR3nt: TGTGCCAGCGCCCCGGGACAGGGGGCAGCGAATGAGCAGTTCTTC

v_gene: TRBV6-1
abundance: .
j_gene: TRBJ1-1
d_gene: TRBD1
CDR3aa: CASSDQGARYTEAFF
CDR3nt: TGTGCCAGCAGTGATCAGGGGGCTCGGTACACTGAAGCTTTCTTT

v_gene: TRBV14
abundance: .
j_gene: TRBJ2-2
d_gene: TRBD2
CDR3aa: CASSTPGLANTGELFF
CDR3nt: TGTGCCAGCAGCACACCGGGACTAGCTAACACCGGGGAGCTGTTTTTT

v_gene: TRBV7-2
abundance: .
j_gene: TRBJ2-3
d_gene: .
CDR3aa: CASGPGTTSTDTQYF
CDR3nt: TGTGCCAGCGGTCCCGGGACAACTAGCACAGATACGCAGTATTTT

v_gene: TRBV28
abundance: .
j_gene: TRBJ1-1
d_gene: .
CDR3aa: CASSLQGYTEAFF
CDR3nt: TGTGCCAGCAGTTTACAGGGGTACACTGAAGCTTTCTTT

v_gene: TRBV7-9
abundance: .
j_gene: TRBJ2-2
d_gene: TRBD2
CDR3aa: CASSLGLAGANTGELFF
CDR3nt: TGTGCCAGCAGCTTAGGACTAGCGGGAGCGAACACCGGGGAGCTGTTTTTT

v_gene: TRBV29-1
abundance: .
j_gene: TRBJ2-1
d_gene: .
CDR3aa: CSVEFSGVYEQFF
CDR3nt: TGCAGCGTTGAGTTCTCGGGAGTCTATGAGCAGTTCTTC

v_gene: TRBV6-5
abundance: .
j_gene: TRBJ1-4
d_gene: .
CDR3aa: CASGLTVANEKLFF
CDR3nt: TGTGCCAGCGGATTGACAGTTGCGAATGAAAAACTGTTTTTT

v_gene: TRBV12-2
abundance: .
j_gene: TRBJ2-7
d_gene: .
CDR3aa: CASRLAQYKHYEQYF
CDR3nt: TGTGCAAGTCGCTTAGCACAGTACAAACACTACGAGCAGTACTTC

v_gene: TRBV5-4
abundance: .
j_gene: TRBJ2-1
d_gene: .
CDR3aa: CASSLGTPNNEQFF
CDR3nt: TGTGCCAGCAGCTTGGGGACTCCCAACAATGAGCAGTTCTTC

v_gene: TRBV10-3
abundance: .
j_gene: TRBJ1-2
d_gene: .
CDR3aa: CAISVLGGLGYGYTF
CDR3nt: TGTGCCATCAGTGTTTTGGGGGGGCTGGGCTATGGCTACACCTTC

v_gene: TRBV10-3
abundance: .
j_gene: TRBJ2-2
d_gene: .
CDR3aa: CAIRIVRAGELFF
CDR3nt: TGTGCCATCAGAATAGTCCGGGCCGGGGAGCTGTTTTTT

v_gene: TRBV4-1
abundance: .
j_gene: TRBJ2-7
d_gene: .
CDR3aa: CASSQGVGDNSYEQYF
CDR3nt: TGCGCCAGCAGCCAAGGAGTGGGGGACAACTCTTACGAGCAGTACTTC

v_gene: TRBV2
abundance: once
j_gene: TRBJ1-5
d_gene: TRBD1
CDR3aa: CASSESLGQGHNQPQHF
CDR3nt: TGTGCCAGCAGTGAAAGTCTAGGACAGGGCCACAATCAGCCCCAGCATTTT

v_gene: TRBV19
abundance: once
j_gene: TRBJ1-1
d_gene: .
CDR3aa: CASKLSGGSHMNTEAFF
CDR3nt: TGTGCCAGTAAATTGTCCGGGGGGAGCCATATGAACACTGAAGCTTTCTTT

v_gene: TRBV5-4
abundance: .
j_gene: TRBJ2-3
d_gene: TRBD2
CDR3aa: CASSLRAGGSDTQYF
CDR3nt: TGTGCCAGCAGCTTGAGAGCGGGAGGATCAGATACGCAGTATTTT

v_gene: TRBV7-9
abundance: .
j_gene: TRBJ1-1
d_gene: TRBD1
CDR3aa: CASRQGGDTEAFF
CDR3nt: TGTGCCAGCCGACAGGGCGGTGACACTGAAGCTTTCTTT

v_gene: TRBV27
abundance: .
j_gene: TRBJ2-5
d_gene: .
CDR3aa: CASSLCNRFHYLRTQYF
CDR3nt: TGTGCCAGCAGTTTATGTAACAGGTTCCATTACCTGAGGACCCAGTACTTC

v_gene: TRBV6-5
abundance: .
j_gene: TRBJ1-1
d_gene: TRBD1
CDR3aa: CASSLQGAKAFF
CDR3nt: TGTGCCAGCAGTTTACAGGGGGCAAAAGCTTTCTTT

v_gene: TRBV9
abundance: .
j_gene: TRBJ2-5
d_gene: TRBD2
CDR3aa: CASSPWEGTGETQYF
CDR3nt: TGTGCCAGTTCCCCATGGGAGGGTACCGGGGAGACCCAGTACTTC

v_gene: TRBV2
abundance: .
j_gene: TRBJ1-1
d_gene: .
CDR3aa: CASGRGRNTEAFF
CDR3nt: TGTGCCAGTGGCAGGGGCCGGAACACTGAAGCTTTCTTT

v_gene: TRBV28
abundance: few
j_gene: TRBJ2-1
d_gene: .
CDR3aa: CASSLGGTALF
CDR3nt: TGTGCCAGCAGTTTAGGCGGGACAGCCCTCTTC

v_gene: TRBV6-1
abundance: .
j_gene: TRBJ2-2
d_gene: TRBD1
CDR3aa: CASSEGHRGLWPGELFF
CDR3nt: TGTGCCAGCAGTGAGGGGCACAGGGGGCTATGGCCCGGGGAGCTGTTTTTT

v_gene: TRBV5-1
abundance: .
j_gene: TRBJ2-3
d_gene: TRBD2
CDR3aa: CASSLGTSGETDTQYF
CDR3nt: TGCGCCAGCAGCTTGGGGACTAGCGGGGAAACAGATACGCAGTATTTT

v_gene: TRBV19
abundance: .
j_gene: TRBJ2-7
d_gene: .
CDR3aa: CASSSSSYEQYF
CDR3nt: TGTGCCAGTAGTTCGAGCTCCTACGAGCAGTACTTC

v_gene: TRBV7-9
abundance: .
j_gene: TRBJ2-7
d_gene: TRBD2
CDR3aa: CASSSLADTTYEQYF
CDR3nt: TGTGCCAGCAGCTCCCTAGCGGATACAACCTACGAGCAGTACTTC

v_gene: TRBV27
abundance: .
j_gene: TRBJ2-7
d_gene: TRBD1
CDR3aa: CASSPGTGYEQYF
CDR3nt: TGTGCCAGCAGTCCGGGGACAGGGTACGAGCAGTACTTC

v_gene: TRBV11-3
abundance: .
j_gene: TRBJ2-3
d_gene: .
CDR3aa: CASSGGDTQYF
CDR3nt: TGTGCCAGCAGCGGGGGGGATACGCAGTATTTT

v_gene: TRBV27
abundance: .
j_gene: TRBJ2-1
d_gene: TRBD2
CDR3aa: CASSPGTSGNNEQFF
CDR3nt: TGTGCCAGCAGTCCCGGGACTAGCGGGAACAATGAGCAGTTCTTC

v_gene: TRBV28
abundance: once
j_gene: TRBJ2-5
d_gene: TRBD1
CDR3aa: CASTGDRNYETQYF
CDR3nt: TGTGCCAGCACCGGGGACAGAAACTACGAGACCCAGTACTTC

v_gene: TRBV19
abundance: .
j_gene: TRBJ2-1
d_gene: TRBD1
CDR3aa: CASSITGGFNEQFF
CDR3nt: TGTGCCAGTAGTATAACAGGGGGCTTCAATGAGCAGTTCTTC

v_gene: TRBV6-5
abundance: .
j_gene: TRBJ1-1
d_gene: .
CDR3aa: CASRGAKRGTEAFF
CDR3nt: TGTGCCAGCAGGGGGGCAAAGAGGGGCACTGAAGCTTTCTTT